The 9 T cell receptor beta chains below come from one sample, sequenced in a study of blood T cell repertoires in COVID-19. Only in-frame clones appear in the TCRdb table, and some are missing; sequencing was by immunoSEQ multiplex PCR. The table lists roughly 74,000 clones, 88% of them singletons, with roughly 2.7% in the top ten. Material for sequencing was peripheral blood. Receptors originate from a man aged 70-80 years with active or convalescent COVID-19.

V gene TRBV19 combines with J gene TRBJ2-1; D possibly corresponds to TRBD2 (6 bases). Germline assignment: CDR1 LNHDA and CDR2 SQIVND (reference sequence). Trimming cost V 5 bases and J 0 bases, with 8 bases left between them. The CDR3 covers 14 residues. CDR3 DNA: TGTGCCAGTAGTCCCGGGGGCTCCTACAATGAGCAGTTCTTC. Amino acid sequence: CASSPGGSYNEQFF. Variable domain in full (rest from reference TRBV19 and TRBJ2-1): DGGITQSPKYLFRKEGQNVTLSCEQNLNHDAMYWYRQDPGQGLRLIYYSQIVNDFQKGDIAEGYSVSREKKESFPLTVTSAQKNPTAFYLCASSPGGSYNEQFFGPGTRLTVL.

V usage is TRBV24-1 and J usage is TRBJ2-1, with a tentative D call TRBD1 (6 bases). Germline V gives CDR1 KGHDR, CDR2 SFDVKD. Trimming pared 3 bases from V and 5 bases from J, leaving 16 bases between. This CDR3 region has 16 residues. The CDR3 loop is CATSDPSGAGNNEQFF. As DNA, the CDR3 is TGTGCCACCAGTGATCCCTCAGGGGCGGGTAACAATGAGCAGTTCTTC.

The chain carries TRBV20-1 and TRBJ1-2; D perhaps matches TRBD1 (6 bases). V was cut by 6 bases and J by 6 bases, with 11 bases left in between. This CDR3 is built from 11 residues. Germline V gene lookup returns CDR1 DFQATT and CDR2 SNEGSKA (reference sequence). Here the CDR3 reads CSARRGDGYTF. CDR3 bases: TGCAGTGCCCGCAGGGGCGATGGCTACACCTTC.

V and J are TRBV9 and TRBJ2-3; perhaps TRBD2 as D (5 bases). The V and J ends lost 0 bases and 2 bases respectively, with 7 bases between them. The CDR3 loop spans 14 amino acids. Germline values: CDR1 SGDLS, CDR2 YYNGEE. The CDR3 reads CASSVVGVTDTQYF. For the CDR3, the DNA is TGTGCCAGCAGCGTAGTGGGAGTCACAGATACGCAGTATTTT.

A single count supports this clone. The CDR3, as DNA: TGTGCCAGCAGCGACGGGACTGGCTCCTACAATGAGCAGTTCTTC. As protein: CASSDGTGSYNEQFF. The chain joins TRBV7-2 to TRBJ2-1, with a possible D match to TRBD2 (6 bases). The CDR3 runs 15 residues. V lost 5 bases, J lost 0 bases, and 11 bases lay in between. Per germline, CDR1 SGHTA and CDR2 FQGNSA.

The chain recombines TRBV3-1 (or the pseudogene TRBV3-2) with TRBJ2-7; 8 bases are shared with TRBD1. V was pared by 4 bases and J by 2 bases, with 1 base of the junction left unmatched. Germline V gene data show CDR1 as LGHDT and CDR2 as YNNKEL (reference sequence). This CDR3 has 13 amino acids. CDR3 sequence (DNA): TGTGCCAGCAGCCGGACAGGGACCTACGAGCAGTACTTC. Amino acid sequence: CASSRTGTYEQYF.

CDR3 in amino acids: CASSTSGRAPGELFF. The CDR3 bases are TGTGCCAGTAGTACTAGCGGGAGGGCTCCCGGGGAGCTGTTTTTT. This chain uses TRBV19 with TRBJ2-2; the match to TRBD2 covers 12 bases. CDR3 length equals 15 residues. The germline V gene encodes CDR1 LNHDA and CDR2 SQIVND (reference sequence). With V trimmed by 4 bases and J by 6 bases, 3 bases remained unmatched.

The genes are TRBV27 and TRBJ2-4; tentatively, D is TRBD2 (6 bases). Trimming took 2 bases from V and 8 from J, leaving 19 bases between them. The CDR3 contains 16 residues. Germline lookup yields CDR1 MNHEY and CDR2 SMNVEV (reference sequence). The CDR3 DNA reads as TGTGCCAGCAGTTTAAACCCCCGGCCCGGAGGGGACATTCAGTACTTC. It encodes CASSLNPRPGGDIQYF.

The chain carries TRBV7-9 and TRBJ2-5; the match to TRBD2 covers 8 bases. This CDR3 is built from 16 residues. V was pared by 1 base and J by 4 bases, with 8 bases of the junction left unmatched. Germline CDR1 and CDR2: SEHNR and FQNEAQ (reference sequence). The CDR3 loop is CASSLGGSSGRETQYF. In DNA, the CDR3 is TGTGCCAGCAGCTTAGGAGGGTCTAGCGGGCGAGAGACCCAGTACTTC.